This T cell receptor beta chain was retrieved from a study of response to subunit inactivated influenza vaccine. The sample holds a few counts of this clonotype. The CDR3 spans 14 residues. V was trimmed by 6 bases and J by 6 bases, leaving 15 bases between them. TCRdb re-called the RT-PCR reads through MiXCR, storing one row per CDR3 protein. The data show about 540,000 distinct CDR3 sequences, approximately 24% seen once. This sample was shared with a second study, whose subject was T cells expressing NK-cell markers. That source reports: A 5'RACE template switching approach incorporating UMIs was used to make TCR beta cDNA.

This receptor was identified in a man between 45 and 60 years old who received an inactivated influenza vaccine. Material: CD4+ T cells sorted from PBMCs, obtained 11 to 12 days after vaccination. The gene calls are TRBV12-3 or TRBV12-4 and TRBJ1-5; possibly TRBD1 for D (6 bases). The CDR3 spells CASSSTGLGQPQHF. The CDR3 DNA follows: TGTGCCAGCAGCTCTACAGGGTTAGGTCAGCCCCAGCATTTT.